The T cell receptor beta chain under discussion was sequenced for a study of cytomegalovirus exposure and HLA in healthy donors. The CDR3 is 14 residues long. Germline CDR1 and CDR2: SGHNT and YENEEA. V shed 5 bases and J shed 0 bases, with 11 bases lying between them. On this clone itself: Other DNA variants within this sample encode the same CDR3.

The PCR ran on 60 Vbeta and 13 Jbeta primers. Method: immunoSEQ multiplex PCR; TCRdb's copy keeps in-frame clones and lacks some. Of more than 95,000 clones listed, over 65% were seen once; the top ten hold around 5.8%. V and J are TRBV11-3 and TRBJ2-7, with D possibly TRBD1 on 5 matching bases. This TCR was recovered from a woman between 40 and 55 years old in good health and CMV-seronegative. Sequencing used PBMCs. CDR3 residues: CASSPGQGSYEQYF. CDR3 DNA: TGTGCCAGCAGCCCCGGCCAGGGCTCCTACGAGCAGTACTTC. Full variable domain (outside the CDR3, taken from reference TRBV11-3 and TRBJ2-7): EAGVVQSPRYKIIEKKQPVAFWCNPISGHNTLYWYLQNLGQGPELLIRYENEEAVDDSQLPKDRFSAERLKGVDSTLKIQPAELGDSAVYLCASSPGQGSYEQYFGPGTRLTVT.